This TCR beta chain comes out of a study of T cell responses to AZD1222 COVID-19 vaccine. Per the germline V gene, CDR1 is GTSNPN and CDR2 is SVGIG (reference sequence). Trimming took 2 bases from V and 5 from J, leaving 13 bases between them. The CDR3 covers 13 residues. Clones were read by immunoSEQ multiplex PCR, and TCRdb kept only the in-frame ones, dropping some. The sample consists of about 120,000 clones, more than 85% of them appearing once. Comment on this clone: Its antigen is undetermined.

Points from the study as a whole: White British ancestry dominated among donors, who included more females, and clonal diversity was possibly underestimated.

The sequence was obtained from an adult in good health. The chain combines TRBV30 with TRBJ2-7; TRBD1 or TRBD2 may be the D gene (5 bases each). The material sequenced was peripheral blood, taken on day 0 of AZD1222 vaccination. CDR3 in DNA: TGTGCCTGGAGTCGAGGGGTGGGGGACGAGCAGTACTTC. This codes for CAWSRGVGDEQYF.